One T cell receptor (beta chain) is described in this entry. Antigen: not known. The data are from a study of cytomegalovirus exposure and HLA in healthy donors. Overall study findings and caveats: Presence/absence analyses assumed roughly uniform sequencing depth across donors.

J was trimmed by 0 bases and V by 4 bases; bases with no gene match: 8. The CDR3 has 16 residues. Germline assignment: CDR1 SGDLS and CDR2 YYNGEE. It was with 60 Vbeta and 13 Jbeta primers that the PCR ran. The data were produced by immunoSEQ multiplex PCR, yet TCRdb's version contains in-frame clones alone and is incomplete. Seen here are roughly 59,000 clones, 65% to 80% observed once, and the top ten hold 15% to 20%. The chain joins TRBV9 to TRBJ2-3; 7 bases fit TRBD2. The source is a middle-aged man in good health and CMV-seropositive. Sequenced input: PBMCs. CDR3 protein: CASSTNSGRSTDTQYF. As DNA, the CDR3 is TGTGCCAGCAGCACCAATAGCGGGCGAAGCACAGATACGCAGTATTTT.